This TCR beta chain was sequenced in a study of blood T cell repertoires in COVID-19. Clones were sequenced by immunoSEQ multiplex PCR, and TCRdb holds only the in-frame ones, with some missing. The sample lists roughly 150,000 clones, about 80% occurring once. This sequence was found in a man between 60 and 75 years old with acute or convalescent COVID-19. The sample consisted of peripheral blood.

This chain's CDR3 is CASSVAPQGNEETQYF. CDR3 in DNA: TGTGCCAGCAGCGTAGCTCCACAGGGTAATGAGGAGACCCAGTACTTC. The V and J genes are TRBV9 and TRBJ2-5, with a tentative D call TRBD1 (6 bases). The CDR3 is 16 amino acids. CDR1 is SGDLS, CDR2 YYNGEE, per germline. The V gene lost 0 bases and the J gene lost 5 bases, with 17 bases spanning the gap.